This TCR beta chain was recovered during a study of T-cell memory formation after mild COVID-19. On the study more broadly: Each donor largely had its own TCR clusters.

V lost 5 bases, J lost 2 bases, and 19 bases lay in between. CDR1 SGHVS and CDR2 FQNEAQ come from the germline V gene. The CDR3 is made up of 17 amino acids. TCRdb re-called the 5' RACE reads with MiXCR, one entry per CDR3 protein. The data show about 610,000 distinct CDR3 sequences, roughly 17% seen once. This clonotype originated in an adult woman who had mild COVID-19 (a few samples of this study predate the infection). Cell type and time point are not known. Sequencing was performed on PBMCs or a T cell subset sorted from them (not recorded which). The chain recombines TRBV7-8 with TRBJ1-3; D might be TRBD1 (5 bases). The CDR3 loop is CASSPRGGAPPGNTIYF. The CDR3 region has the DNA TGTGCCAGCAGCCCCCGGGGGGGAGCCCCGCCTGGAAACACCATATATTTT.